One sample yielded the 30 T cell receptor beta chains listed below, sequenced in a study of type 1 regulatory T cells. For these TCRs, the target antigens are not known. TCRdb re-analysed the reads in MiXCR, keeping a single row per CDR3 protein. The sample carries 15,000 or so distinct CDR3 sequences, about 13% recorded once. What was sequenced was cultured T cells, either the whole culture or a sorted T cell fraction (not recorded which). Receptors were obtained from a human donor in good health.

The V and J genes are TRBV10-3 and TRBJ1-1; the match to TRBD1 covers 10 bases. CDR3 length: 18 amino acids. After removal of 2 bases from V and 0 bases from J, the junction contained 9 bases not matched to a gene. Germline V gives CDR1 ENHRY, CDR2 SYGVKD. CDR3 residues: CAISEPTGGQGMNTEAFF. The CDR3, as DNA: TGTGCCATCAGTGAGCCGACAGGGGGCCAGGGTATGAACACTGAAGCTTTCTTT.

This clonotype is medium-sized in the sample. The chain joins TRBV4-2 to TRBJ2-6; the D is unclear. Germline V gives CDR1 LGHNA, CDR2 YNFKEQ. The CDR3 contains 16 residues. Trimming took 1 base from V and 0 from J, leaving 7 bases between them. The CDR3 bases are TGTGCCAGCAGCCAAGGACGTCTCTCTGGGGCCAACGTCCTGACTTTC. It codes for CASSQGRLSGANVLTF.

The rearrangement joins TRBV5-1 to TRBJ2-1; D is unclear. Germline CDR1 reads SGHRS; CDR2 reads YFSETQ. V was cut by 1 base and J by 5 bases, with 7 bases left in between. The CDR3 totals 13 residues. CDR3 sequence: CASSLNPDNEQFF. CDR3 bases: TGCGCCAGCAGCTTGAACCCTGACAATGAGCAGTTCTTC. The whole variable domain, filled in from reference TRBV5-1 and TRBJ2-1, reads KAGVTQTPRYLIKTRGQQVTLSCSPISGHRSVSWYQQTPGQGLQFLFEYFSETQRNKGNFPGRFSGRQFSNSRSEMNVSTLELGDSALYLCASSLNPDNEQFFGPGTRLTVL.

This clonotype has at least ten counts. V is TRBV18 and J is TRBJ1-2; D gene ambiguous. The ends were cut back, 0 bases at V and 8 bases at J, with 10 bases in the middle. Germline CDR1 and CDR2: KGHSH and LQKENI. This CDR3 region has 13 residues. The chain's CDR3 is CASSPPSGEGYTF. The CDR3 coding sequence is TGTGCCAGCTCACCACCGTCTGGGGAGGGCTACACCTTC.

Concerning this clonotype: A single base separates this from a much larger clone, so it may be a read error. The chain couples TRBV9 to TRBJ2-2; D remains unclear. V was clipped by 0 bases and J by 0 bases, with 9 bases between them. The germline V gene has CDR1 SGDLS and CDR2 YYNGEE. This CDR3 is 16 amino acids long. The CDR3 loop reads CASSVDDRPNTGELFF. CDR3 DNA sequence: TGTGCCAGCAGCGTAGATGACCGCCCGAACACCGGGGAGCTGTTTTTT.

This clonotype showed up many times. The V gene is TRBV10-3, the J gene TRBJ2-7; 8 bases match TRBD2. CDR3 size: 13 residues. CDR1 is ENHRY and CDR2 is SYGVKD in the germline V gene. V lost 7 bases, J lost 7 bases, and 9 bases stayed unmatched. The CDR3 nucleotides read TGTGCCATCACTCCGAGCGGGAGCTTTGAGCAGTACTTC. This gives the protein CAITPSGSFEQYF.

The V gene is TRBV5-1, the J gene TRBJ2-1; TRBD2 aligns across 11 bases. The CDR3 length is 17 residues. Losses at the gene ends were 4 bases for V and 9 bases for J; bases not matched to a gene: 15. The germline gives CDR1 SGHRS, CDR2 YFSETQ. The CDR3 protein is CASSPNILAGGPFEQFF. The CDR3, as DNA: TGCGCCAGCAGCCCGAATATCTTAGCGGGAGGGCCGTTTGAGCAGTTCTTC.

Ten or more counts support this clonotype. The chain joins TRBV20-1 to TRBJ2-1, with no clear D. The V gene's germline CDR1 is DFQATT and CDR2 SNEGSKA (reference sequence). V lost 7 bases and J 3 bases, leaving 7 bases between the germline ends. The CDR3 length is 11 residues. The CDR3 loop is CSGQNYNEQFF. The CDR3, as DNA: TGCAGTGGTCAAAACTACAATGAGCAGTTCTTC.

Turning to this clonotype: A much larger clone is a single base away; this may be a read error. Without the conserved terminal phenylalanine or tryptophan, this CDR3 likely stems from a read error. V usage is TRBV12-3 or TRBV12-4 and J usage is TRBJ2-2, with 14 bases matching TRBD2. With 4 bases clipped from V and 2 bases from J, the junction kept 6 bases outside the gene matches. The CDR3 runs to 18 residues. The CDR3 region is CASSSGLAGGPNTGELFS. Here the CDR3 DNA reads TGTGCCAGCAGTTCCGGACTAGCGGGAGGCCCAAACACCGGGGAGCTGTTTTCT.

This clonotype was recorded at least ten times. The DNA of the CDR3 is TGTGCCAGTAGCGTTGGGGGCGGAGAGACCCAGTACTTC. Encoded protein: CASSVGGGETQYF. V usage is TRBV19 and J usage is TRBJ2-5; TRBD1 is a possible D gene (6 bases). CDR3 size: 13 residues. Trimming took off 6 bases at V and 4 bases at J, with 12 bases between the two ends. The V gene's germline CDR1 is LNHDA and CDR2 SQIVND (reference sequence). The variable domain in full, completed from reference TRBV19 and TRBJ2-5, reads DGGITQSPKYLFRKEGQNVTLSCEQNLNHDAMYWYRQDPGQGLRLIYYSQIVNDFQKGDIAEGYSVSREKKESFPLTVTSAQKNPTAFYLCASSVGGGETQYFGPGTRLLVL.

This clonotype was detected only a few times. This chain connects TRBV27 to TRBJ2-1; D gene unclear. V was cut by 3 bases and J by 7 bases, with 13 bases left in between. The germline V gene has CDR1 MNHEY and CDR2 SMNVEV (reference sequence). CDR3 size: 14 residues. CDR3 sequence (DNA): TGTGCCAGCAGTTTGTACCTCCCTGGGAATGAGCAGTTCTTC. Protein product: CASSLYLPGNEQFF.

This clonotype was observed a few times. The chain carries TRBV12-3 or TRBV12-4 and TRBJ2-7; 8 bases agree with TRBD1. Trimming removed 7 bases from V and 3 bases from J; junction bases left unmatched: 11. This CDR3 spans 15 amino acids. CDR3 loop: CASTGGQGVRYEQYF. CDR3 DNA sequence: TGTGCCAGCACCGGAGGACAGGGAGTTCGCTACGAGCAGTACTTC.

The chain combines TRBV3-1 with TRBJ1-2; tentatively, D is TRBD1 (5 bases). Trimming took off 2 bases at V and 6 bases at J, with 10 bases between the two ends. CDR3 length: 13 residues. The germline gives CDR1 LGHDT, CDR2 YNNKEL (reference sequence). The CDR3 coding sequence is TGTGCCAGCAGCCAATGGACGGACAATGGCTACACCTTC. This gives the protein CASSQWTDNGYTF. Full variable domain (outside the CDR3, taken from reference TRBV3-1 and TRBJ1-2): DTAVSQTPKYLVTQMGNDKSIKCEQNLGHDTMYWYKQDSKKFLKIMFSYNNKELIINETVPNRFSPKSPDKAHLNLHINSLELGDSAVYFCASSQWTDNGYTFGSGTRLTVV.

By share of the sample, this clonotype is medium-sized. The J gene is TRBJ2-3, the V gene TRBV27, with TRBD1 identical over 7 bases. The V segment lost 6 bases and the J segment 7 bases; nucleotides outside the gene matches: 4. The CDR3 loop spans 12 amino acids. The germline V gene encodes CDR1 MNHEY and CDR2 SMNVEV (reference sequence). The chain's CDR3 is CASSVGGHTQYF. In DNA form, the CDR3 reads TGTGCCAGCAGCGTAGGGGGCCATACGCAGTATTTT.

The table lists this clonotype with many counts. This chain uses TRBV9 with TRBJ2-4; D not certain. The germline V gene has CDR1 SGDLS and CDR2 YYNGEE. The length of the CDR3 is 15 residues. V lost 4 bases to trimming and J lost 5 bases, with 16 bases between them. This CDR3 is CASSFNWDPENIQYF. CDR3 nucleotide sequence: TGTGCCAGCAGCTTCAATTGGGATCCCGAAAACATTCAGTACTTC.

The chain couples TRBV5-4 to TRBJ1-2; D is undetermined. This CDR3 is 14 amino acids long. The germline CDR1 and CDR2 sequences are SGHNT and YYREEE (reference sequence). The V and J ends lost 0 bases and 0 bases respectively, with 6 bases between them. CDR3 amino acids: CASSLAGSNYGYTF. The CDR3 DNA reads TGTGCCAGCAGCTTGGCCGGTTCTAACTATGGCTACACCTTC.

In its sample, this clonotype was seen once. The chain joins TRBV2 to TRBJ1-2; 7 bases align to TRBD1. J gave up 8 bases and V 1 base, and 4 bases lay outside the gene matches. The CDR3 spans 13 residues. Germline CDR1 SNHLY, CDR2 FYNNEI. The CDR3: CASSEVTGYGYTF. The DNA for the CDR3 is TGTGCCAGCAGTGAAGTGACAGGGTACGGCTACACCTTC.

Worth noting for this clonotype: Being one base from a much bigger clone, this may be a read error. The gene calls are TRBV18 and TRBJ2-3; tentative D call: TRBD1 (6 bases). The CDR3 runs 15 residues. With 3 bases removed from V and 2 bases from J, the gap between germline ends came to 12 bases. Germline CDR1 is KGHSH and CDR2 is LQKENI. CDR3 coding DNA: TGTGCCAGCTCACCGACAGGCTCAATCACAGATACGCAGTATTTT. Residues: CASSPTGSITDTQYF.

In the case of this clonotype: A much larger clone lies one base from this, so it may be a read error. This rearrangement joins TRBV20-1 to TRBJ2-2, with 10 bases matching TRBD2. J gave up 6 bases and V 2 bases, and 9 bases lay outside the gene matches. The CDR3 runs 16 residues. In germline, CDR1 is DFQATT, CDR2 SNEGSKA (reference sequence). The CDR3 sequence: CSARSASGSNAGELFF. The CDR3 region has the DNA TGCAGTGCTAGATCCGCTAGCGGGAGCAACGCCGGGGAGCTGTTTTTT.

This chain links TRBV5-4 with TRBJ2-5; D unclear. V shed 3 bases and J shed 4 bases, with 10 bases lying between them. The CDR3 is 13 amino acids. Germline V gene lookup returns CDR1 SGHNT and CDR2 YYREEE (reference sequence). The CDR3 loop is CASSYAVRETQYF. For the CDR3, the DNA is TGTGCCAGCAGCTATGCAGTTCGAGAGACCCAGTACTTC.

This clonotype occurred many times. J is TRBJ2-3 and V is TRBV30, with 7 bases aligning to TRBD2. Germline values: CDR1 GTSNPN, CDR2 SVGIG (reference sequence). V dropped 2 bases and J dropped 6; count of bases not matched to a gene: 8. This CDR3 comprises 14 residues. The CDR3, as DNA: TGTGCCTGGAGTCAGTTAGCCGGGGGGGATACGCAGTATTTT. Protein product: CAWSQLAGGDTQYF.

In this sample, this clonotype turned up a few times. The genes are TRBV7-2 and TRBJ2-3; 8 bases are shared with TRBD2. CDR1 SGHTA and CDR2 FQGNSA come from the germline V gene. After removal of 5 bases from V and 2 bases from J, the junction contained 3 bases not matched to a gene. The CDR3 runs to 14 residues. Here the CDR3 reads CASSQGLDTDTQYF. The CDR3 DNA is TGTGCCAGCAGCCAGGGACTAGACACAGATACGCAGTATTTT. The full variable domain, rest sourced from reference TRBV7-2 and TRBJ2-3, is GAGVSQSPSNKVTEKGKDVELRCDPISGHTALYWYRQSLGQGLEFLIYFQGNSAPDKSGLPSDRFSAERTGGSVSTLTIQRTQQEDSAVYLCASSQGLDTDTQYFGPGTRLTVL.

In this sample, this clonotype turned up many times. V gene TRBV12-3 or TRBV12-4 combines with J gene TRBJ2-7; 7 bases line up with TRBD1. With V trimmed by 6 bases and J by 6 bases, 5 bases remained unmatched. This CDR3 spans 12 amino acids. The CDR3 spells CASRPDRAEQYF. DNA for the CDR3: TGTGCCAGCAGGCCTGACAGGGCCGAGCAGTACTTC.

The V gene is TRBV7-2, the J gene TRBJ1-1; D remains ambiguous. This CDR3 region has 13 residues. The V end was cut by 2 bases, the J end by 8 bases, with 12 bases between. Germline-derived CDR1 and CDR2 are SGHTA and FQGNSA. The CDR3: CASSLRALKEAFF. DNA for the CDR3: TGTGCCAGCAGCTTAAGGGCGTTGAAAGAAGCTTTCTTT.

This clonotype was seen many times. This chain links TRBV18 with TRBJ2-1; 16 bases are a match to TRBD2. This CDR3 contains 17 residues. V shed 1 base and J 11 bases; nucleotides not matched to a gene: 8. Germline loops: CDR1 KGHSH, CDR2 LQKENI. In DNA form, the CDR3 reads TGTGCCAGCTCACCACAGGGACTAGCGGGAGGGCCTATGCAGCAGTTCTTC. This sequence encodes CASSPQGLAGGPMQQFF.

This clonotype has at least ten counts. This chain links TRBV20-1 with TRBJ2-3, with D unclear. There are 13 residues in the CDR3. V dropped 5 bases and J dropped 5 bases, with 14 bases sitting between them. CDR1 and CDR2 (germline): DFQATT, SNEGSKA (reference sequence). CDR3 bases: TGCAGTGCTTACCTAAGTTCGGGAGATACGCAGTATTTT. Translating it yields CSAYLSSGDTQYF.

This sequence joins TRBV3-1 and TRBJ2-4, with no clear D. The CDR3 is 13 residues long. Trimming stripped 1 base from V and 7 bases from J, with 8 bases between. Germline V lookup: CDR1 LGHDT, CDR2 YNNKEL (reference sequence). CDR3 sequence reads: CASSQASRNIQYF. The CDR3 bases are TGTGCCAGCAGCCAAGCTAGTAGGAACATTCAGTACTTC.

This clonotype came up many times. This chain uses TRBV3-1 with TRBJ1-2, with D unclear. V gave up 1 base and J gave up 4 bases, with 10 bases separating them. Germline CDR1 reads LGHDT; CDR2 reads YNNKEL (reference sequence). The CDR3 runs to 14 residues. The CDR3 DNA reads as TGTGCCAGCAGCCAAGGGAAGTCGACCTATGGCTACACCTTC. Translated, it gives CASSQGKSTYGYTF.

Many counts were recorded for this clonotype. The chain's CDR3 is CASSKTQGTFNQPQHF. Here the CDR3 DNA reads TGTGCCAGCAGCAAAACCCAGGGGACCTTCAATCAGCCCCAGCATTTT. This rearrangement joins TRBV7-8 to TRBJ1-5, with D possibly being TRBD1 (6 bases). V lost 5 bases and J lost 3, with 17 bases in between. The CDR3 covers 16 residues. Germline CDR1 is SGHVS and CDR2 is FQNEAQ. The variable domain in full, with the rest retrieved from reference TRBV7-8 and TRBJ1-5, is GAGVSQSPRYKVAKRGQDVALRCDPISGHVSLFWYQQALGQGPEFLTYFQNEAQLDKSGLPSDRFFAERPEGSVSTLKIQRTQQEDSAVYLCASSKTQGTFNQPQHFGDGTRLSIL.

As regards this clonotype: Given a much more abundant clone one base away, this may be a read error. The chain has TRBV12-3 or TRBV12-4 and TRBJ1-3, with 7 positions matching TRBD1. CDR3 length equals 13 residues. The DNA of the CDR3 is TGTGTCAGCAGGGGGGGAACGGGAAACACCATATATTTT. This sequence encodes CVSRGGTGNTIYF.